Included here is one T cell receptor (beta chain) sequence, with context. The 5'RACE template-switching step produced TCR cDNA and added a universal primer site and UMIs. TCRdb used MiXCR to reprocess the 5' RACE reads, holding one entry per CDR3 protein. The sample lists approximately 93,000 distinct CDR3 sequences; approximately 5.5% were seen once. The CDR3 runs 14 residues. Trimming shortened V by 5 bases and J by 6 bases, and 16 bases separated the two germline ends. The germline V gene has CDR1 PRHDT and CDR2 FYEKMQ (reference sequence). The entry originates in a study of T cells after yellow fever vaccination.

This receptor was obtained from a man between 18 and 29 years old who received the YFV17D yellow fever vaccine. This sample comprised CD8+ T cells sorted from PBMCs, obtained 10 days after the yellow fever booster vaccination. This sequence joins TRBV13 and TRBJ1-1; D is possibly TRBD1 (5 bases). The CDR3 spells CASSPGVGRAEAFF. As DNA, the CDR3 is TGTGCCAGCAGCCCGGGGGTCGGAAGAGCTGAAGCTTTCTTT.